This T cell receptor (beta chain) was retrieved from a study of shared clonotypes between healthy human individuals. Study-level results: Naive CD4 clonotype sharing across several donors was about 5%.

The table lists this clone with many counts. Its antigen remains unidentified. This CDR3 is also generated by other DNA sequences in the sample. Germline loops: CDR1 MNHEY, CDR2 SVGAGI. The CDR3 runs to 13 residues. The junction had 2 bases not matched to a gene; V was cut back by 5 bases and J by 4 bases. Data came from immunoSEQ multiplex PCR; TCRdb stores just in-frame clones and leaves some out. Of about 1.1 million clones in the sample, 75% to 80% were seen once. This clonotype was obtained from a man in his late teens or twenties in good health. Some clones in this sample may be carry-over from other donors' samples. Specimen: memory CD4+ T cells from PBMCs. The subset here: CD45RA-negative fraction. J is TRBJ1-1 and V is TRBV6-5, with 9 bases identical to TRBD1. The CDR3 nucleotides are TGTGCCAGCAGTGTGGACAGGGGCACTGAAGCTTTCTTT. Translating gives CASSVDRGTEAFF.